The clone carrying this T cell receptor (beta chain) was detected only a few times. Its specificity is not known. The data belong to a study of spatial heterogeneity in lung cancer. Study-wide points: Whereas they appeared in blood less at follow-up, ubiquitous expanded tumor TCRs appeared there more at resection.

The time point denotes: sample taken at primary tumor resection. Without sorting, whole RNA was sequenced from tumor, nontumor lung or frozen PBMC. Each molecule of TCR cDNA was tagged with one unique molecular identifier. TCRdb recomputed calls from the 5' RACE reads with MiXCR, one row per CDR3 protein. The sample carries about 85,000 distinct CDR3 sequences, more than 15% recorded once. Germline CDR1 is KGHDR and CDR2 is SFDVKD. CDR3 length: 12 residues. Trimming cost V 10 bases and J 0 bases; bases outside gene matches: 1. This rearrangement joins TRBV24-1 to TRBJ2-7; 8 nucleotides match TRBD2. This receptor was identified in a male donor with early-stage non-small cell lung cancer. The sample in question was PBMCs, obtained at surgery. The CDR3 is CATSGSSYEQYF. DNA for the CDR3: TGTGCCACAAGCGGGAGCTCCTACGAGCAGTACTTC.